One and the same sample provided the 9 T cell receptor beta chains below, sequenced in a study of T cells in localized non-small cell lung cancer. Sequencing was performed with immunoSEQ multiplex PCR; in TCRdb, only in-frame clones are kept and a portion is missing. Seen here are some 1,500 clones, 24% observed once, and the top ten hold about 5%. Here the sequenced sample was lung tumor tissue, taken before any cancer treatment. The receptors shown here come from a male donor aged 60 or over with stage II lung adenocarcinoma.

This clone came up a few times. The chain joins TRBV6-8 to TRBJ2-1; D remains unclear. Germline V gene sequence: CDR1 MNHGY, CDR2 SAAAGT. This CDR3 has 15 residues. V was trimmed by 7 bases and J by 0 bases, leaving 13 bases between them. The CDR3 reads CASTPRTDSYNEQFF. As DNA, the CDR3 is TGTGCCAGCACTCCCCGGACGGACTCCTACAATGAGCAGTTCTTC.

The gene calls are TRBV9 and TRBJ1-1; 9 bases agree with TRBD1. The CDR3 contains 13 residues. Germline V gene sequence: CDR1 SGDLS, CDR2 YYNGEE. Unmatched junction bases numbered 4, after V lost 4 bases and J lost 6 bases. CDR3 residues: CASSKQGAAEAFF. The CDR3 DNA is TGTGCCAGCAGCAAACAGGGGGCGGCTGAAGCTTTCTTT.

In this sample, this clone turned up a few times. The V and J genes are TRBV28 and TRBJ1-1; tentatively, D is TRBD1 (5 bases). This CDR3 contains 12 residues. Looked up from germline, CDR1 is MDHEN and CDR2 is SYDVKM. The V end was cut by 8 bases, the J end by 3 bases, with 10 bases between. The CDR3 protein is CASEQEDTEAFF. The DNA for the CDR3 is TGTGCCAGCGAACAGGAGGACACTGAAGCTTTCTTT.

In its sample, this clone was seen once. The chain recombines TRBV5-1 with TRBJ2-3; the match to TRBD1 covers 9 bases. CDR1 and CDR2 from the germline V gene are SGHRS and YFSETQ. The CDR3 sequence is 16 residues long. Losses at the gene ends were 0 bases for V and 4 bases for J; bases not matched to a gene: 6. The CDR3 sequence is CASSLGGQGAADTQYF. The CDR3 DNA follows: TGCGCCAGCAGCTTGGGGGGACAGGGCGCAGCAGATACGCAGTATTTT.

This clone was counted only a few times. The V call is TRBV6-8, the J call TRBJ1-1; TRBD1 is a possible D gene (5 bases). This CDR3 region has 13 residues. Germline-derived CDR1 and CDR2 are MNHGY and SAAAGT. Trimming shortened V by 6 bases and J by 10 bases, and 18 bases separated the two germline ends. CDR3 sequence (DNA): TGTGCCAGCAGCATTACCTTTGGGGGACTAGCTTTCTTT. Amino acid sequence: CASSITFGGLAFF.

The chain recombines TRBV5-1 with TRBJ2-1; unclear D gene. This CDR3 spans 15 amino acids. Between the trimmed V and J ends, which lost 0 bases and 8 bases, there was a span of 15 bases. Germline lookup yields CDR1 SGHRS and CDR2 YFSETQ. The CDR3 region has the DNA TGCGCCAGCAGCTTGGTGGACGCAGCCTGGGATGAGCAGTTCTTC. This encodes CASSLVDAAWDEQFF.

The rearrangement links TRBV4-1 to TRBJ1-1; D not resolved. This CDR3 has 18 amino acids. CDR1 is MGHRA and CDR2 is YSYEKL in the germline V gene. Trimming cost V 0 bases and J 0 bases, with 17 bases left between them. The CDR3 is CASSQEPRTTRLNTEAFF. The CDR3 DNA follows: TGCGCCAGCAGCCAAGAACCACGGACGACTCGGTTGAACACTGAAGCTTTCTTT.

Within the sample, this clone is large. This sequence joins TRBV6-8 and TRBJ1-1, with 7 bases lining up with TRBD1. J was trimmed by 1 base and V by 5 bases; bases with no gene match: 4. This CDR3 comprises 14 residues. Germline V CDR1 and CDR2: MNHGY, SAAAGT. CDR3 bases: TGTGCCAGCAGTGAGTACAGGGGGAACACTGAAGCTTTCTTT. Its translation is CASSEYRGNTEAFF.

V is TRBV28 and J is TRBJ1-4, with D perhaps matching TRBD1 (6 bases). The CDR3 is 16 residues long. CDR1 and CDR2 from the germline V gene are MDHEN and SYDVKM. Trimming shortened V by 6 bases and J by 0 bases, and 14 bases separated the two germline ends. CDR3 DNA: TGTGCCAGCAGCTCCCGGGACATTGCAACTAATGAAAAACTGTTTTTT. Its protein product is CASSSRDIATNEKLFF.